This entry lists 18 T cell receptor beta chains sequenced from one sample in a study of beta chain features in type 1 diabetes. Study results and limitations: TCRB CDR3s from Type 1 diabetes patients were moderately but significantly shorter in all four CD4+ subsets.

The entirety of the isolated RNA underwent reverse transcription, so expressed TCRB transcripts were sequenced. Profiled with immunoSEQ multiplex PCR; TCRdb holds only in-frame clones, not every one. The repertoire includes approximately 20,000 clones, under 60% of them detected once, and 0.37% sits in the top ten. The antigens for these receptors are not known. The sample taken for sequencing was stem cell memory CD4+ T cells from blood. The receptors were sampled from a man aged 18-30 years with type 1 diabetes.

The chain recombines TRBV28 with TRBJ1-2; 7 nucleotides line up with TRBD1. In germline, CDR1 is MDHEN, CDR2 SYDVKM. The CDR3 is made up of 14 amino acids. V lost 5 bases, J lost 8 bases, and 11 bases stayed unmatched. The CDR3 reads CASSENRGWEGYTF. The CDR3 DNA follows: TGTGCCAGCAGTGAAAACAGGGGATGGGAGGGCTACACCTTC.

The V call is TRBV28, the J call TRBJ2-7; a weak D match, TRBD2 (6 bases). Germline CDR1 reads MDHEN; CDR2 reads SYDVKM. The CDR3 runs 15 residues. Trimming stripped 3 bases from V and 3 bases from J, with 15 bases between. CDR3 amino acids: CASSLGGTALYEQYF. The CDR3 DNA reads as TGTGCCAGCAGTTTGGGCGGGACCGCCCTCTACGAGCAGTACTTC.

In this sample, this clone turned up a few times. The CDR3 sequence: CASRSNRGLYEQYF. CDR3 nucleotide sequence: TGTGCCAGCAGGTCAAACAGGGGGCTCTACGAGCAGTACTTC. V and J are TRBV28 and TRBJ2-7; TRBD1 matches at 9 bases. V was pared by 6 bases and J by 3 bases, with 6 bases of the junction left unmatched. The germline gives CDR1 MDHEN, CDR2 SYDVKM. There are 14 residues in the CDR3.

This clone turned up a few times. This chain uses TRBV4-1 with TRBJ1-1; D call uncertain. The germline gives CDR1 MGHRA, CDR2 YSYEKL. The CDR3 length is 14 residues. The V gene lost 4 bases and the J gene lost 0 bases, with 9 bases spanning the gap. CDR3 sequence: CASSPYWLNTEAFF. The CDR3 DNA sequence: TGCGCCAGCAGCCCCTACTGGTTGAACACTGAAGCTTTCTTT.

This chain uses TRBV20-1 with TRBJ2-1; D gene uncertain. The CDR3 is 10 amino acids. The germline V and J ends were trimmed by 7 bases and 8 bases, with 9 bases remaining between them. CDR1 and CDR2 from the germline V gene are DFQATT and SNEGSKA (reference sequence). The CDR3 protein is CSGTPDEQFF. Written as DNA, the CDR3 is TGCAGTGGTACGCCAGATGAGCAGTTCTTC.

V is TRBV28 and J is TRBJ2-3; TRBD2 matches at 7 bases. V gave up 6 bases and J gave up 4 bases; unmatched junction bases: 10. Germline CDR1 is MDHEN and CDR2 is SYDVKM. This CDR3 is built from 15 residues. The DNA of the CDR3 is TGTGCCAGCAGCCCTCGGGGAGGGAGAGCAGATACGCAGTATTTT. Its translation is CASSPRGGRADTQYF.

V and J are TRBV7-9 and TRBJ2-7; 13 nucleotides agree with TRBD2. CDR3 length equals 16 residues. V trimming: 3 bases; J trimming: 7 bases; junction bases outside the gene matches: 9. Germline assignment: CDR1 SEHNR and CDR2 FQNEAQ (reference sequence). The CDR3: CASSFRGLAGPEEQYF. As DNA, the CDR3 is TGTGCCAGCAGCTTTAGGGGACTAGCGGGACCGGAAGAGCAGTACTTC.

This clone has only a few counts. This sequence joins TRBV4-1 and TRBJ2-5, with D uncertain. V was shortened by 0 bases and J by 4 bases, with 3 bases between the two germline ends. The germline CDR1 and CDR2 sequences are MGHRA and YSYEKL. CDR3 length: 12 residues. The chain's CDR3 is CASSQEAETQYF. The DNA for the CDR3 is TGCGCCAGCAGCCAAGAAGCAGAGACCCAGTACTTC.

This chain joins TRBV7-2 and TRBJ1-1, with 8 bases that match TRBD1. J lost 6 bases, V lost 1 base, and 10 bases had no gene match. Germline V gene data show CDR1 as SGHTA and CDR2 as FQGNSA. The CDR3 is 16 residues long. Here the CDR3 reads CASSLVGTGGPSEAFF. The CDR3 DNA reads as TGTGCCAGCAGCTTAGTTGGTACAGGGGGTCCGTCTGAAGCTTTCTTT.

The chain uses TRBV7-2 and TRBJ1-2; D unclear. This CDR3 contains 15 residues. In germline, CDR1 is SGHTA, CDR2 FQGNSA. V lost 1 base to trimming and J lost 6 bases, with 15 bases between them. The CDR3 here is CASSLVSGKVDGYTF. CDR3 bases: TGTGCCAGCAGCTTAGTCTCGGGAAAGGTGGATGGCTACACCTTC.

This clone was counted between two and nine times. This chain links TRBV7-2 with TRBJ1-1; TRBD1 might be the D (5 bases). CDR3 length equals 15 residues. Per germline, CDR1 SGHTA and CDR2 FQGNSA. Deletions cut 5 bases from V and 4 bases from J, with 17 bases between. The chain's CDR3 is CASSRGGVRGTEAFF. For the CDR3, the DNA is TGTGCCAGCAGCCGAGGTGGGGTTAGGGGCACTGAAGCTTTCTTT. The full variable domain, completed using reference TRBV7-2 and TRBJ1-1, is GAGVSQSPSNKVTEKGKDVELRCDPISGHTALYWYRQSLGQGLEFLIYFQGNSAPDKSGLPSDRFSAERTGGSVSTLTIQRTQQEDSAVYLCASSRGGVRGTEAFFGQGTRLTVV.

In its sample, this clone was seen a few times. V and J are TRBV10-3 and TRBJ2-6, with 7 bases fitting TRBD1. The length of the CDR3 is 15 residues. The germline gives CDR1 ENHRY, CDR2 SYGVKD. J lost 0 bases, V lost 9 bases, and 5 bases had no gene match. This chain's CDR3 is CAIRTGSSGANVLTF. In nucleotides, the CDR3 is TGTGCCATAAGGACAGGCAGCTCTGGGGCCAACGTCCTGACTTTC.

The table lists this clone with a few counts. This rearrangement joins TRBV5-1 to TRBJ1-6; 7 positions agree with TRBD1. CDR1 is SGHRS, CDR2 YFSETQ, per germline. The CDR3 runs 15 residues. After removal of 5 bases from V and 5 bases from J, the junction contained 7 bases not matched to a gene. The CDR3 DNA is TGCGCCAGCAGTTTACAGGGGCAGAATAATTCACCCCTCCACTTT. Translation gives CASSLQGQNNSPLHF.

J is TRBJ2-5 and V is TRBV11-2, with unresolved D. Trimming took 4 bases from V and 5 from J, leaving 20 bases between them. Germline CDR1 and CDR2: SGHAT and FQNNGV. CDR3 length: 16 residues. CDR3 sequence (DNA): TGTGCCAGCAGCTCTCCGATCGTGAGAGGCGGTGAGACCCAGTACTTC. Protein: CASSSPIVRGGETQYF. Full variable domain (remainder filled in from reference TRBV11-2 and TRBJ2-5): EAGVAQSPRYKIIEKRQSVAFWCNPISGHATLYWYQQILGQGPKLLIQFQNNGVVDDSQLPKDRFSAERLKGVDSTLKIQPAKLEDSAVYLCASSSPIVRGGETQYFGPGTRLLVL.

This clone was counted only a few times. The rearrangement links TRBV7-2 to TRBJ1-2, with TRBD1 as a possible D gene (6 bases). The CDR3 length is 14 residues. V was pared by 3 bases and J by 3 bases, with 11 bases between. From germline, CDR1 is SGHTA and CDR2 FQGNSA. CDR3 DNA sequence: TGTGCCAGCAGCTTGTACAGGGCTGACTATGGCTACACCTTC. Protein sequence: CASSLYRADYGYTF.

In nucleotides, the CDR3 is TGTGCCAGCAGCTCGGGACTAGCGGACACCGGGGAGCTGTTTTTT. Amino acid sequence: CASSSGLADTGELFF. The chain employs TRBV5-4 and TRBJ2-2, with 11 positions matching TRBD2. Germline V gives CDR1 SGHNT, CDR2 YYREEE (reference sequence). The CDR3 runs to 15 residues. The trim removed 3 bases at V and 3 bases at J, leaving 1 base unmatched.

This chain's CDR3 is CASSSSTGSSYEQYF. CDR3 nucleotide sequence: TGTGCCAGCAGCTCCTCGACAGGGAGTTCCTACGAGCAGTACTTC. The chain links TRBV5-4 to TRBJ2-7; 7 bases line up with TRBD1. This CDR3 contains 15 residues. Trimming took 3 bases from V and 1 from J; bases not matched to a gene: 7. Germline-derived CDR1 and CDR2 are SGHNT and YYREEE (reference sequence).

This clone appeared a few times. The V call is TRBV7-2, the J call TRBJ2-1; the D gene is possibly TRBD2 (5 bases). The CDR3 totals 15 residues. V dropped 1 base and J dropped 4 bases, with 11 bases sitting between them. The V gene's germline CDR1 is SGHTA and CDR2 FQGNSA. The CDR3 is CASSLESSQYNEQFF. The CDR3 DNA is TGTGCCAGCAGCTTAGAGTCTAGCCAGTACAATGAGCAGTTCTTC.